The 25 T cell receptor beta chains presented below share a single source sample, sequenced in a study of cytomegalovirus exposure and HLA in healthy donors. PCR primers comprised 60 Vbeta and 13 Jbeta primers. Clones were read by immunoSEQ multiplex PCR, and TCRdb kept only the in-frame ones, dropping some. The sample records fewer than 150,000 clones, approximately 80% being singletons. The sample comprised PBMCs. These receptors were obtained from a woman aged 45 to 65 in good health and CMV-seronegative.

This clone is a singleton in its sample. Mismatch with germline at one junction end may stem from a read error. V is TRBV2 and J is TRBJ2-3; D is perhaps TRBD2 (5 bases). CDR3 length: 13 amino acids. The germline gives CDR1 SNHLY, CDR2 FYNNEI. CDR3 bases: TGTGCCAACCCAGGACTCCAAACAGATGCGCAGTATTTT. Its protein product is CANPGLQTDAQYF.

The chain couples TRBV15 to TRBJ1-2; D may be TRBD1 (5 bases). The germline V gene has CDR1 LNHNV and CDR2 YYDKDF (reference sequence). V was pared by 0 bases and J by 7 bases, with 15 bases between. The CDR3 consists of 15 residues. The CDR3 spells CATSRDVGRARGYTF. The CDR3 DNA reads as TGTGCCACCAGCAGAGATGTAGGCAGGGCGCGTGGCTACACCTTC.

V is TRBV6-1 and J is TRBJ1-3, with D possibly matching TRBD1 (6 bases). The CDR3 sequence is 14 residues long. V gave up 6 bases and J gave up 1 base, with 10 bases separating them. Germline CDR1 reads MNHNS; CDR2 reads SASEGT. CDR3 bases: TGTGCCAGCAGGCCTCAGGGGTCTGGAAACACCATATATTTT. Its protein is CASRPQGSGNTIYF.

The rearrangement joins TRBV6-1 to TRBJ1-2; 8 bases align to TRBD1. Germline CDR1 reads MNHNS; CDR2 reads SASEGT. CDR3 size: 15 residues. J gave up 5 bases and V 6 bases, and 11 bases lay outside the gene matches. The CDR3 loop is CASRMDRVEVYGYTF. The CDR3, as DNA: TGTGCCAGCAGGATGGACAGGGTCGAGGTTTATGGCTACACCTTC.

This clone occurred once. The chain links TRBV13 to TRBJ2-7, with TRBD1 identical over 10 bases. The junction had 6 bases not matched to a gene; V was cut back by 4 bases and J by 6 bases. Germline CDR1 is PRHDT and CDR2 is FYEKMQ (reference sequence). This CDR3 contains 14 residues. CDR3 bases: TGTGCCAGCAGCTCTAGGACAGGGGGGGCCGAGCAGTACTTC. This sequence encodes CASSSRTGGAEQYF.

This clone was counted only a few times. The chain couples TRBV19 to TRBJ2-7; 8 nucleotides match TRBD1. Germline V gene sequence: CDR1 LNHDA, CDR2 SQIVND (reference sequence). The length of the CDR3 is 13 residues. The V gene end was trimmed by 8 bases and the J gene end by 3 bases; junction bases not matched to a gene: 6. The CDR3 sequence: CASGQGRVYEQYF. In DNA form, the CDR3 reads TGTGCCAGTGGACAGGGAAGGGTCTACGAGCAGTACTTC.

As concerns this clone: The junction differs from germline at one of its ends, possibly a read error. The chain combines TRBV7-7 with TRBJ2-5; D is possibly TRBD2 (7 bases). Germline-derived CDR1 and CDR2 are SSHAT and FNYEAQ (reference sequence). The CDR3 runs to 16 residues. CDR3 DNA sequence: TGTGCTAGCAGCTTAATGGCGGGGGCTTTGCCGGAGACCCAGTACTTC. Translation: CASSLMAGALPETQYF.

The chain employs TRBV5-8 and TRBJ2-7; D gene uncertain. The length of the CDR3 is 14 residues. The V and J ends lost 5 bases and 3 bases respectively, with 15 bases between them. Germline assignment: CDR1 SGHTS and CDR2 YDEGEE. CDR3 DNA: TGTGCCAGCAGTCGACTTCCCCGGATCTACGAGCAGTACTTC. It yields the protein CASSRLPRIYEQYF.

V is TRBV7-2 and J is TRBJ2-2, with a possible D match to TRBD1 (7 bases). The germline V and J ends were trimmed by 4 bases and 2 bases, with 11 bases remaining between them. Germline assignment: CDR1 SGHTA and CDR2 FQGNSA. CDR3 length equals 15 residues. DNA of the CDR3: TGTGCCAGCAGCTCCCAGGGGGGAAACACCGGGGAGCTGTTTTTT. Translated, it gives CASSSQGGNTGELFF.

The chain employs TRBV4-3 and TRBJ2-3; 14 bases agree with TRBD2. The V and J ends lost 0 bases and 0 bases, in that order; junction bases with no gene match: 8. Germline CDR1 LGHNA, CDR2 YSLEER. The CDR3 covers 20 residues. Here the CDR3 reads CASSQDTGLAGGTSTDTQYF. The DNA for the CDR3 is TGCGCCAGCAGCCAAGACACCGGACTAGCGGGGGGTACTAGCACAGATACGCAGTATTTT.

The rearrangement joins TRBV14 to TRBJ1-1; D is uncertain. The CDR3 has 13 residues. CDR1 is SGHDN, CDR2 FVKESK, per germline. V lost 5 bases, J lost 1 base, and 8 bases lay in between. Here the CDR3 reads CASSGYRNTEAFF. The CDR3 coding sequence is TGTGCCAGCAGCGGCTACAGGAACACTGAAGCTTTCTTT.

This clone has just one count. The rearrangement joins TRBV7-8 to TRBJ2-7; D ambiguous. The CDR3 covers 13 residues. Germline lookup yields CDR1 SGHVS and CDR2 FQNEAQ. Trimming pared 1 base from V and 3 bases from J, leaving 7 bases between. Here the CDR3 DNA reads TGTGCCAGCAGCTTAGTAGCCCTCTACGAGCAGTACTTC. It is translated as CASSLVALYEQYF.

This chain links TRBV7-2 with TRBJ1-3, with D possibly matching TRBD1 (5 bases). This CDR3 has 16 amino acids. V dropped 1 base and J dropped 0 bases, with 10 bases sitting between them. Germline assignment: CDR1 SGHTA and CDR2 FQGNSA. CDR3 protein: CASSLGGGASGNTIYF. The CDR3 bases are TGTGCCAGCAGCTTAGGGGGCGGGGCCTCTGGAAACACCATATATTTT.

V usage is TRBV4-1 and J usage is TRBJ1-6, with D perhaps matching TRBD1 (6 bases). Germline CDR1 and CDR2: MGHRA and YSYEKL. The CDR3 is 16 residues long. The V and J ends lost 5 bases and 7 bases respectively, with 18 bases between them. The CDR3 nucleotides read TGCGCCAGCAGCTCCCCGGAAGGGGGTCTCAATTCACCCCTCCACTTT. This gives the protein CASSSPEGGLNSPLHF.

The chain combines TRBV19 with TRBJ1-1; possibly TRBD1 for D (5 bases). Trimming left V 0 bases short and J 4 bases short, with 12 bases between. The germline CDR1 and CDR2 sequences are LNHDA and SQIVND (reference sequence). The CDR3 length is 15 residues. The CDR3 sequence is CASSIDGGGSTEAFF. CDR3 in DNA: TGTGCCAGTAGTATAGATGGTGGGGGGAGCACTGAAGCTTTCTTT.

The chain employs TRBV7-9 and TRBJ2-5; D call uncertain. The CDR3 spans 13 residues. From germline, CDR1 is SEHNR and CDR2 FQNEAQ (reference sequence). Trimming took 5 bases from V and 2 from J, leaving 9 bases between them. The CDR3 DNA follows: TGTGCCAGCAGCCAAAGGAGACAAGAGACCCAGTACTTC. As protein: CASSQRRQETQYF.

This clone appeared once. The rearrangement joins TRBV29-1 to TRBJ2-2; D unclear. The V gene lost 6 bases and the J gene lost 0 bases, with 14 bases spanning the gap. The CDR3 runs 15 residues. Looked up from germline, CDR1 is SQVTM and CDR2 is ANQGSEA. The CDR3 sequence: CSVAAGNTNTGELFF. Here the CDR3 DNA reads TGCAGCGTCGCGGCCGGAAATACGAACACCGGGGAGCTGTTTTTT.

The V and J genes are TRBV4-2 and TRBJ1-4; D gene unclear. V dropped 0 bases and J dropped 13 bases, with 9 bases sitting between them. The CDR3 sequence is 12 residues long. CDR1 LGHNA and CDR2 YNFKEQ come from the germline V gene. CDR3: CASSQDGRILFF. For the CDR3, the DNA is TGTGCCAGCAGCCAAGACGGGAGAATACTGTTTTTT.

The chain carries TRBV19 and TRBJ2-1; 9 nucleotides match TRBD1. The CDR3 consists of 15 residues. V shed 7 bases and J 9 bases; nucleotides not matched to a gene: 13. Germline CDR1 reads LNHDA; CDR2 reads SQIVND (reference sequence). CDR3 region: CASNTPGQGAGEQFF. The CDR3 bases are TGTGCCAGTAACACTCCGGGACAGGGCGCGGGTGAGCAGTTCTTC.

This rearrangement joins TRBV19 to TRBJ1-4; a weak D match, TRBD1 (6 bases). V was trimmed by 6 bases and J by 8 bases, leaving 16 bases between them. The CDR3 runs to 14 residues. Germline assignment: CDR1 LNHDA and CDR2 SQIVND (reference sequence). CDR3 in amino acids: CASSTGRLLEKLFF. CDR3 bases: TGTGCCAGTAGCACAGGGAGACTGCTCGAAAAACTGTTTTTT.

The V call is TRBV23-1, the J call TRBJ1-5; TRBD1 might be the D (5 bases). TRBV23-1 is sorted into the ORF group, with uncertain function. V lost 0 bases and J lost 0, with 12 bases in between. The CDR3 length is 17 residues. CDR3 DNA: TGCGCCAGCAGTCAATCTGGGCAGGGTGCTAGCAATCAGCCCCAGCATTTT. Its protein is CASSQSGQGASNQPQHF.

J is TRBJ1-5 and V is TRBV30, with 7 bases lining up with TRBD1. CDR3 size: 13 residues. V shed 5 bases and J 5 bases; nucleotides not matched to a gene: 6. Looked up from germline, CDR1 is GTSNPN and CDR2 is SVGIG (reference sequence). The CDR3 sequence is CAWAATGHQPQHF. CDR3 nucleotide sequence: TGTGCCTGGGCGGCGACAGGGCATCAGCCCCAGCATTTT. Full variable domain (outside the CDR3, taken from reference TRBV30 and TRBJ1-5): SQTIHQWPATLVQPVGSPLSLECTVEGTSNPNLYWYRQAAGRGLQLLFYSVGIGQISSEVPQNLSASRPQDRQFILSSKKLLLSDSGFYLCAWAATGHQPQHFGDGTRLSIL.

The chain links TRBV5-1 to TRBJ2-1, with D perhaps TRBD2 (5 bases). V lost 5 bases to trimming and J lost 7 bases, with 22 bases between them. Germline V gene lookup returns CDR1 SGHRS and CDR2 YFSETQ. The length of the CDR3 is 16 residues. The CDR3 region is CASRPGSSVLSNEQFF. DNA for the CDR3: TGCGCCAGCAGACCGGGGAGTAGCGTCCTTTCGAATGAGCAGTTCTTC.

This chain uses TRBV5-1 with TRBJ1-2; 8 bases line up with TRBD1. Germline V CDR1 and CDR2: SGHRS, YFSETQ. Trimming removed 1 base from V and 3 bases from J; junction bases left unmatched: 5. The CDR3 has 15 residues. CDR3 in DNA: TGCGCCAGCAGCTTGCGTGGACAGGGAGACTATGGCTACACCTTC. As protein: CASSLRGQGDYGYTF.

This clone was detected only a few times. The rearrangement joins TRBV28 to TRBJ1-1; TRBD1 is a possible D gene (6 bases). CDR3 size: 15 residues. Germline values: CDR1 MDHEN, CDR2 SYDVKM. Trimming shortened V by 7 bases and J by 1 base, and 16 bases separated the two germline ends. The CDR3 protein is CASTPPTGKNTEAFF. CDR3 in DNA: TGTGCCAGCACCCCCCCCACAGGGAAGAACACTGAAGCTTTCTTT. Variable domain in full (rest from reference TRBV28 and TRBJ1-1): DVKVTQSSRYLVKRTGEKVFLECVQDMDHENMFWYRQDPGLGLRLIYFSYDVKMKEKGDIPEGYSVSREKKERFSLILESASTNQTSMYLCASTPPTGKNTEAFFGQGTRLTVV.